This is a list of T cell receptor beta chains from one sample in a study of cytomegalovirus exposure and HLA in healthy donors. Clones were sequenced by immunoSEQ multiplex PCR, and TCRdb holds only the in-frame ones, with some missing. The data contain roughly 120,000 clones, 74% of them singletons. Sequenced material: PBMCs. All receptors derive from a man aged 30-40 years in good health and CMV-seropositive. Each CDR3 is given with its conserved first and last residue. Each record gives: clone size, V gene, J gene, D gene, CDR3 DNA, CDR3 protein. The D gene is left open where the match is weak. Size is stated for part of the rows, as once, few or many counts, or as a class when the clone is expanded.

NA	TRBV6-5	TRBJ2-1	NA	TGTGCCAGCAGACCGGACAGCTCCTACAATGAGCAGTTCTTC	CASRPDSSYNEQFF
NA	TRBV4-3	TRBJ2-2	NA	TGCGCCAGCAGCCTTTTGCAGGGTACCGGGGAGCTGTTTTTT	CASSLLQGTGELFF
NA	TRBV4-3	TRBJ2-1	NA	TGCGCCAGCAGCCTCTCCTTCACAGGGTCCTACAATGAGCAGTTCTTC	CASSLSFTGSYNEQFF
NA	TRBV28	TRBJ1-5	NA	TGTGCCAGCAGTTTATACCGTAGTAGCAATCAGCCCCAGCATTTT	CASSLYRSSNQPQHF
NA	TRBV6-1	TRBJ2-7	NA	TGTGCCAGCAGTCACCGGTTCGAGACCTACGAGCAGTACTTC	CASSHRFETYEQYF
NA	TRBV15	TRBJ2-7	NA	TGTGCCACCAGCAGTGGGCCCCTAATCGGCTACGAGCAGTACTTC	CATSSGPLIGYEQYF
few	TRBV4-1	TRBJ2-7	NA	TGCGCCAGCAGCCAATCAGGGGTGGAGTACTTC	CASSQSGVEYF
NA	TRBV2	TRBJ2-5	NA	TGTGCCAGCAGTCGACTAGTCAAAGGAGAGACCCAGTACTTC	CASSRLVKGETQYF
NA	TRBV30	TRBJ1-5	NA	TGTGCCTGGAGTGTACGGAGGGATCAGCCCCAGCATTTT	CAWSVRRDQPQHF
NA	TRBV7-2	TRBJ1-6	NA	TGTGCCAGCAGCTCCACTCAGGGGAATAATTCACCCCTCCACTTT	CASSSTQGNNSPLHF
once	TRBV5-4	TRBJ1-2	NA	TGTGCCAGCAGCTTGGAGACAGAGACCAATGGCTACACCTTC	CASSLETETNGYTF
NA	TRBV19	TRBJ1-1	TRBD1	TGTGCCAGTAGTATGCCAGGGGGCTGGAACACTGAAGCTTTCTTT	CASSMPGGWNTEAFF
NA	TRBV28	TRBJ1-2	NA	TGTGCCAGCAGGCAGGGCAGAACCCCCGCAGCTAACTATGGCTACACCTTC	CASRQGRTPAANYGYTF
few	TRBV5-6	TRBJ1-3	NA	TGTGCCAGCAGTCAGACAGCTCCTGGAAACACCATATATTTT	CASSQTAPGNTIYF
NA	TRBV9	TRBJ2-3	NA	TGTGCCAGCAGCGTAGTAGGGGTGGCTTCAGATACGCAGTATTTT	CASSVVGVASDTQYF
few	TRBV5-1	TRBJ1-3	NA	TGCGCCAGCAGCTCGGACGGCGGGCTCGGAAACACCATATATTTT	CASSSDGGLGNTIYF
NA	TRBV6-1	TRBJ2-1	NA	TGTGCCAGCAGTCCCTGGAGCGGCCAGCAGTTCTTC	CASSPWSGQQFF
once	TRBV27	TRBJ1-5	NA	TGTGCCAGCAGTTCTCGGTGGGGAGCGGGATTAAAATTCACTAGCAATCAGCCCCAGCATTTT	CASSSRWGAGLKFTSNQPQHF
NA	TRBV7-2	TRBJ1-5	NA	TGTGCCAGCAGCTTAGAGGGCCAGGGAAGCAGCAGTCAGCCCCAGCATTTT	CASSLEGQGSSSQPQHF
few	TRBV7-7	TRBJ2-2	NA	TGTGCCAGCAGCCGAGCGGAGACGAACACCGGGGAGCTGTTTTTT	CASSRAETNTGELFF
NA	TRBV10-2	TRBJ1-4	NA	TGCGCCAGCAGTGAGTTCAGGGGAGAAAAACTGTTTTTT	CASSEFRGEKLFF
NA	TRBV5-1	TRBJ2-3	NA	TGCGCCAGCAGCTTGGGCAGGGGCACAGATACGCAGTATTTT	CASSLGRGTDTQYF
once	TRBV5-1	TRBJ1-5	NA	TGCGCCAGCAGCTTGGCAGGGAATAGCAATCAGCCCCAGCATTTT	CASSLAGNSNQPQHF
NA	TRBV7-2	TRBJ2-2	TRBD2	TGTGCCAGCGGGACTAGCGGGGTTAACACCGGGGAGCTGTTTTTT	CASGTSGVNTGELFF
NA	TRBV6-6	TRBJ2-7	NA	TGTGCCAGCAGTCAACAGGGTACGGTTTCCTACGAGCAGTACTTC	CASSQQGTVSYEQYF
few	TRBV7-6	TRBJ1-4	NA	TGTGCCAGCAGCTTGTTACGTAGAAAACTGTTTTTT	CASSLLRRKLFF
NA	TRBV10-3	TRBJ1-1	TRBD1	TGTGCCATCAATGGTGGACAGGGTACCGAAGCTTTCTTT	CAINGGQGTEAFF
NA	TRBV4-3	TRBJ1-2	NA	TGCGCCAGCAGCCAACACCCGCCAGGTCCTAACTATGGCTACACCTTC	CASSQHPPGPNYGYTF
NA	TRBV2	TRBJ1-5	TRBD1	TGTGCCAGCAGTGGAGGATCGGACAGGGGAGGTCAGCCCCAGCATTTT	CASSGGSDRGGQPQHF
NA	TRBV29-1	TRBJ2-2	TRBD1	TGCAGCGTTGAATCAGGGGGAACCGGGGAGCTGTTTTTT	CSVESGGTGELFF
NA	TRBV4-3	TRBJ1-6	TRBD1	TGCGCCAGCAGCCAGGAGACAGGGGTCCAGATGAGCTCACCCCTCCACTTT	CASSQETGVQMSSPLHF
once	TRBV5-1	TRBJ1-6	TRBD1	TGCGCCAGCAGCTTGGAGGGCAGGGGGAGCTCACCCCTCCACTTT	CASSLEGRGSSPLHF
few	TRBV5-6	TRBJ2-7	TRBD1	TGTGCCAGCAGCTTACCGGGACAGAGCTACGAGCAGTACTTC	CASSLPGQSYEQYF
once	TRBV28	TRBJ2-5	TRBD1	TGTGCCAGCAGTGTTACTACAGGGGGAGTTGAGACCCAGTACTTC	CASSVTTGGVETQYF
NA	TRBV27	TRBJ2-1	NA	TGTGCCAGCAGTTTATTGGGAGGGGGTGGTGAGCAGTTCTTC	CASSLLGGGGEQFF
many	TRBV18	TRBJ2-1	TRBD1	TGTGCCAGCTCACCTGGGACAGGGGTCAATGAGCAGTTCTTC	CASSPGTGVNEQFF
NA	TRBV5-6	TRBJ1-6	TRBD1	TGTGCCAGCAGCTTGCAGGACAGGGGGGCCTATAATTCACCCCTCCACTTT	CASSLQDRGAYNSPLHF
NA	TRBV6-1	TRBJ1-1	NA	TGTGCCAGCACCCCTCAGGGGAACACTGAAGCTTTCTTT	CASTPQGNTEAFF
once	TRBV6-1	TRBJ1-5	NA	TGTGCCAGCAGTGAATCGGGGGGCATGGGCAATCAGCCCCAGCATTTT	CASSESGGMGNQPQHF
NA	TRBV4-2	TRBJ2-5	TRBD2	TGTGCCAGCAGCCAAGACGGGGGGGGCAGGGCGGAGACCCAGTACTTC	CASSQDGGGRAETQYF
few	TRBV5-6	TRBJ2-1	NA	TGTGCCAGCAGCTTGCTGGGACTGGGTGCCAGTGAGCAGTTCTTC	CASSLLGLGASEQFF
NA	TRBV7-9	TRBJ2-5	NA	TGTGCCAGCAGCTCGCAAGAGACCCAGTACTTC	CASSSQETQYF
few	TRBV7-6	TRBJ2-6	NA	TGTGCCAGCAGCTTAGCGGGGGGAGTCAGTGGGGCCAACGTCCTGACTTTC	CASSLAGGVSGANVLTF
NA	TRBV5-1	TRBJ2-5	TRBD2	TGCGCCAGCAGCTTCCGGACTAGCGGGGGCCCAGGGACCCAGTACTTC	CASSFRTSGGPGTQYF
NA	TRBV6-5	TRBJ2-2	NA	TGTGCCAGCAGTTACAGGGGAGGGAACACCGGGGAGCTGTTTTTT	CASSYRGGNTGELFF
NA	TRBV18	TRBJ1-5	TRBD1	TGTGCCAGCTCACCAGGACAGGGCAATCAGCCCCAGCATTTT	CASSPGQGNQPQHF
few	TRBV25-1	TRBJ1-4	NA	TGTGCCAGCAGTGAATCTAGAGTTAGCAGCAATGAAAAACTGTTTTTT	CASSESRVSSNEKLFF